Presented here are 3 T cell receptor beta chains from one specimen sequenced in a study of T cell responses to AZD1222 COVID-19 vaccine. Libraries were prepared by immunoSEQ multiplex PCR; TCRdb keeps only in-frame clonotypes and omits some of them. The sample includes roughly 140,000 clones, around 89% of them seen just once. The material was peripheral blood, obtained on day 0 of AZD1222 vaccination. Source of these receptors: an adult in good health.

The chain combines TRBV7-9 with TRBJ1-3; D gene ambiguous. CDR1 and CDR2 from the germline V gene are SEHNR and FQNEAQ (reference sequence). Trimming removed 6 bases from V and 4 bases from J, with 10 bases in between. The CDR3 totals 13 residues. CDR3 DNA: TGTGCCAGCAGGGCTGGGGAGGGAAACACCATATATTTT. This sequence encodes CASRAGEGNTIYF.

The chain couples TRBV7-2 to TRBJ2-3, with a possible D match to TRBD1 (5 bases). The CDR3 spans 15 residues. V lost 4 bases and J lost 2, with 13 bases in between. Germline lookup yields CDR1 SGHTA and CDR2 FQGNSA. The CDR3 DNA follows: TGTGCCAGCAGCTCCTATGGGGCCTTCACAGATACGCAGTATTTT. Translated: CASSSYGAFTDTQYF.

The chain couples TRBV7-8 to TRBJ1-1; TRBD1 is a possible D gene (6 bases). The CDR3 length is 16 residues. V lost 1 base and J 1 base, leaving 13 bases between the germline ends. Germline V CDR1 and CDR2: SGHVS, FQNEAQ. The CDR3 sequence: CASSLGRGLRNTEAFF. The DNA for the CDR3 is TGTGCCAGCAGCTTAGGGAGGGGGTTGAGGAACACTGAAGCTTTCTTT.